This T cell receptor beta chain originates from a study of T cell responses to AZD1222 COVID-19 vaccine. Assay: immunoSEQ multiplex PCR; the TCRdb copy retains only in-frame clones and omits some. The table has about 120,000 clones, 89% seen once. CDR1 is LNHDA, CDR2 SQIVND, per germline (reference sequence). The CDR3 has 14 residues. Trimming cost V 6 bases and J 2 bases, with 12 bases left between them. Regarding this clone: Its specificity is unknown.

Study observations and caveats: Elevations in Spike-specific TCR breadth and depth followed administration of two AZD1222 doses. No day 14 peak samples; only post-peak repertoires were characterized. Most donors were white British, females outnumbered males, and clonal diversity was possibly underestimated.

This rearrangement joins TRBV19 to TRBJ2-3; D is undetermined. The sequence came from an adult in good health. The specimen was peripheral blood, collected on day 0 of AZD1222 vaccination. The CDR3, as DNA: TGTGCCAGTAGCCCGAATAGCATCACAGATACGCAGTATTTT. Its translation is CASSPNSITDTQYF.